These 24 T cell receptor beta chains originate from one sample sequenced in a study of monozygotic twins with inflammatory bowel disease. TCRdb re-called the 5' RACE reads and catalogs CDR3 proteins one per entry, DNA excluded. The table lists 200,000 to 250,000 distinct CDR3 sequences. The sample taken for sequencing was blood. These receptors were taken from a human donor with ulcerative colitis or Crohn's disease, or a healthy co-twin of an affected twin (not recorded which).

The chain couples TRBV13 to TRBJ2-4. CDR1 and CDR2 (germline): PRHDT, FYEKMQ (reference sequence). The CDR3 loop spans 12 amino acids. This CDR3 is CASSRDTNIQYF.

The J gene is TRBJ1-1, the V gene TRBV7-2; the D call from TCRdb, TRBD1, cannot be confirmed without DNA. This CDR3 spans 15 amino acids. Germline V gene lookup returns CDR1 SGHTA and CDR2 FQGNSA. The CDR3 reads CASSRPGGLNTEAFF.

The rearrangement uses TRBV15 and TRBJ2-2; the D call of TRBD1 rests on TCRdb alone, since no DNA is present to check it. This CDR3 comprises 17 residues. Germline assignment: CDR1 LNHNV and CDR2 YYDKDF (reference sequence). The CDR3 here is CATSREYGQGATGELFF.

J is TRBJ2-1 and V is TRBV7-2; the TCRdb D gene call, TRBD1, has no DNA to confirm it. This CDR3 comprises 13 residues. Germline V lookup: CDR1 SGHTA, CDR2 FQGNSA. The CDR3: CASSLRPGGEQFF.

This chain links TRBV4-1 with TRBJ1-4; no DNA is available, so the TRBD1 call from TCRdb remains unchecked. The germline gives CDR1 MGHRA, CDR2 YSYEKL. There are 14 residues in the CDR3. CDR3 amino acids: CASSQEGRVEKLLF.

V usage is TRBV6-2 or TRBV6-3 and J usage is TRBJ2-6. Germline loops: CDR1 MNHEY, CDR2 SVGEGT. CDR3 length equals 18 residues. The CDR3 loop is CASSYPREESSGANVLTF.

The rearrangement joins TRBV2 to TRBJ1-3; lacking DNA, the TRBD1 call made by TCRdb goes unchecked. Germline CDR1 SNHLY, CDR2 FYNNEI. The length of the CDR3 is 15 residues. CDR3 amino acids: CASESDRNSGNTIYF.

The chain has TRBV5-8 and TRBJ1-5. The CDR3 runs 13 residues. Germline CDR1 is SGHTS and CDR2 is YDEGEE. The CDR3 sequence is CASSVGRNQPQHF. The full variable domain, with the rest looked up from reference TRBV5-8 and TRBJ1-5, is EAGVTQSPTHLIKTRGQQATLRCSPISGHTSVYWYQQALGLGLQFLLWYDEGEERNRGNFPPRFSGRQFPNYSSELNVNALELEDSALYLCASSVGRNQPQHFGDGTRLSIL.

This chain connects TRBV24-1 to TRBJ2-6; TCRdb lists TRBD1, though no DNA is available to test this call. The CDR3 spans 19 residues. Germline values: CDR1 KGHDR, CDR2 SFDVKD. The CDR3 sequence is CATSDPPGQGLTGANVLTF.

This chain connects TRBV7-9 to TRBJ1-2; absent DNA, TCRdb's TRBD1 call cannot be checked. Germline lookup yields CDR1 SEHNR and CDR2 FQNEAQ (reference sequence). The CDR3 consists of 15 residues. CDR3 amino acids: CASSRNVGQFYGYTF.

This chain connects TRBV2 to TRBJ2-1; the D gene TCRdb calls, TRBD1, cannot be checked with no DNA. This CDR3 region has 12 residues. The germline CDR1 and CDR2 sequences are SNHLY and FYNNEI. The CDR3 is CASSEPPSEQFF.

The V gene is TRBV7-2, the J gene TRBJ2-2. This CDR3 comprises 15 residues. Germline V gives CDR1 SGHTA, CDR2 FQGNSA. The CDR3 region is CASSLGVHPAGELFF.

V usage is TRBV2 and J usage is TRBJ2-2. In germline, CDR1 is SNHLY, CDR2 FYNNEI. The CDR3 covers 15 residues. The CDR3 loop is CARRPGSANTGELFF.

V gene TRBV7-9 combines with J gene TRBJ1-3; TCRdb calls TRBD1, which cannot be checked without DNA. This CDR3 is built from 15 residues. Germline lookup yields CDR1 SEHNR and CDR2 FQNEAQ (reference sequence). The CDR3 is CASSTEGGSGNTIYF.

This sequence joins TRBV12-3 or TRBV12-4 and TRBJ1-1. The CDR3 is 13 amino acids. CDR3 amino acids: CASILQSGAEAFF.

The CDR3 reads CASSPFKSSGGLNYEQYF. The J gene is TRBJ2-7, the V gene TRBV19; TCRdb proposes TRBD1, but this gene call is untestable without DNA. CDR3 length: 18 residues. CDR1 and CDR2 from the germline V gene are LNHDA and SQIVND (reference sequence).

The chain has TRBV3-1 and TRBJ1-3. CDR1 and CDR2 (germline): LGHDT, YNNKEL (reference sequence). This CDR3 is built from 17 residues. The CDR3 loop reads CASSPPRPYHSGNTIYF.

The chain recombines TRBV4-2 with TRBJ1-2; TCRdb designates TRBD1, a call that cannot be tested without DNA. The CDR3 totals 15 residues. Germline CDR1 LGHNA, CDR2 YNFKEQ. The CDR3: CASSQNTTGLYGYTF.

This chain links TRBV30 with TRBJ2-1; there is no DNA to check the TCRdb D call of TRBD1. Germline CDR1 GTSNPN, CDR2 SVGIG (reference sequence). The CDR3 length is 11 residues. CDR3 in amino acids: CAWGTGGYEFF.

This rearrangement joins TRBV7-2 to TRBJ2-7; TCRdb gives TRBD1 as the D gene, but with no DNA this cannot be confirmed. This CDR3 has 14 residues. Germline loops: CDR1 SGHTA, CDR2 FQGNSA. The CDR3 is CASSPQGEAYAQYF.

This chain uses TRBV7-2 with TRBJ1-1; with no DNA, the TCRdb D assignment of TRBD1 cannot be verified. Germline lookup yields CDR1 SGHTA and CDR2 FQGNSA. The CDR3 extends over 13 amino acids. The CDR3 is CASLIRGSTEAFF.

The genes are TRBV11-1 and TRBJ2-4; the D gene TCRdb calls, TRBD2, cannot be checked with no DNA. Germline CDR1 is SGHAT and CDR2 is FQDESV (reference sequence). The CDR3 covers 16 residues. CDR3 region: CASSSGLAWTKNIQYF.

The V and J genes are TRBV7-2 and TRBJ1-2. CDR1 is SGHTA and CDR2 is FQGNSA in the germline V gene. This CDR3 is 14 amino acids long. CDR3 in amino acids: CASRPDGAPYGYTF.

The chain is built from TRBV7-3 and TRBJ2-1; TCRdb reports TRBD2, a call that lacks DNA to check it against. CDR1 is SGHTA and CDR2 is FQGTGA in the germline V gene. The CDR3 is 17 amino acids. The CDR3 here is CASSPSGGGLSYNEQFF.